The clone carrying this T cell receptor delta chain was seen a handful of times. The data originate from a study of gamma-delta chains in newborns, infants, children. Turning to the study itself: Microbial exposure reportedly drives polyclonal innate γδ T cell expansion after birth.

V was cut by 1 base and J by 2 bases, with 14 bases left in between. The CDR3 has 16 residues. The V gene's germline CDR1 is TSWWSYY and CDR2 QGS. With CATT, TCRdb re-called clones from the reads. Of around 4,500 delta-chain clones in the sample, around 5% were seen once. The genes are TRDV1 and TRDJ1; D is perhaps TRDD3 (6 bases). This TCR was recovered from a child who was a newborn, infant or young child, either healthy, febrile or measles-vaccinated (not recorded which). The sample comprised blood. CDR3 region: CALGEPVGMATDKLIF. The DNA for the CDR3 is TGTGCTCTTGGGGAACCAGTGGGGATGGCGACCGATAAACTCATCTTT.